Shown below are 27 T cell receptor beta chains from a single sample sequenced in a study of T cell repertoires in cytomegalovirus infection. These receptors lack a known antigen. One entry per CDR3 protein, called by TCRdb with MiXCR from the reads. The table lists about half a million distinct CDR3 sequences, 33% of them singletons. The sample here was cultured PBMCs, taken from culture after CMV antigen stimulation. All receptors come from a human donor in good health (CMV status not recorded). Some clones in this sample may be carry-over from other donors' samples.

This chain links TRBV7-8 with TRBJ1-1, with 7 nucleotides matching TRBD1. Germline lookup yields CDR1 SGHVS and CDR2 FQNEAQ. This CDR3 region has 15 residues. Unmatched junction bases numbered 6, after V lost 4 bases and J lost 1 base. CDR3 nucleotide sequence: TGTGCCAGCAGCTGGGGGAACAGGGGGAACACTGAAGCTTTCTTT. The encoded protein is CASSWGNRGNTEAFF.

The chain employs TRBV7-2 and TRBJ1-5, with 8 bases fitting TRBD1. Germline V lookup: CDR1 SGHTA, CDR2 FQGNSA. This CDR3 has 17 amino acids. The junction had 13 bases not matched to a gene; V was cut back by 5 bases and J by 4 bases. The CDR3 sequence: CASSLFSGTGLNQPQHF. CDR3 nucleotide sequence: TGTGCCAGCAGCCTATTCTCCGGGACAGGACTAAATCAGCCCCAGCATTTT.

V usage is TRBV19 and J usage is TRBJ1-3; 8 nucleotides match TRBD1. The CDR3 contains 14 residues. The ends lost 8 bases at V and 4 bases at J; junction bases unmatched: 7. The V gene's germline CDR1 is LNHDA and CDR2 SQIVND (reference sequence). The CDR3 nucleotides are TGTGCCAGTGGTGACAGGGGTAGGGGAAACACCATATATTTT. It translates to CASGDRGRGNTIYF.

The rearrangement joins TRBV7-2 to TRBJ2-7; possible D gene TRBD2, 6 bases. In germline, CDR1 is SGHTA, CDR2 FQGNSA. Deletions cut 5 bases from V and 4 bases from J, with 9 bases between. The CDR3 totals 12 residues. The CDR3 coding sequence is TGTGCCAGCAGCATTAGCGGATACGAGCAGTACTTC. Residues: CASSISGYEQYF.

There are a few counts of this clonotype. The chain links TRBV11-2 to TRBJ1-3; no clear D gene. Per germline, CDR1 SGHAT and CDR2 FQNNGV. V shed 0 bases and J shed 4 bases, with 7 bases lying between them. This CDR3 contains 14 residues. The CDR3 loop is CASSLDLAGNTIYF. The CDR3 nucleotides are TGTGCCAGCAGCTTAGATCTTGCAGGAAACACCATATATTTT. The full variable domain, completed using reference TRBV11-2 and TRBJ1-3, is EAGVAQSPRYKIIEKRQSVAFWCNPISGHATLYWYQQILGQGPKLLIQFQNNGVVDDSQLPKDRFSAERLKGVDSTLKIQPAKLEDSAVYLCASSLDLAGNTIYFGEGSWLTVV.

A single count supports this clonotype. This rearrangement joins TRBV27 to TRBJ2-1; D is uncertain. CDR3 length: 16 residues. Germline V CDR1 and CDR2: MNHEY, SMNVEV (reference sequence). Trimming removed 3 bases from V and 3 bases from J, with 15 bases in between. CDR3: CASSFSEQPNYNEQFF. In DNA, the CDR3 is TGTGCCAGCAGTTTCTCGGAACAGCCAAACTACAATGAGCAGTTCTTC.

The chain joins TRBV4-2 to TRBJ2-5; D perhaps matches TRBD2 (6 bases). V was trimmed by 0 bases and J by 7 bases, leaving 21 bases between them. Germline assignment: CDR1 LGHNA and CDR2 YNFKEQ. The CDR3 totals 17 residues. Written as DNA, the CDR3 is TGTGCCAGCAGCCAAGATGGGCAACTAGCCGGCCAGCGGACCCAGTACTTC. Residues: CASSQDGQLAGQRTQYF.

This clonotype was recorded a few times. This CDR3 reads CASSQGLGNIQYF. The CDR3 nucleotides read TGCGCCAGCAGCCAAGGGCTCGGTAACATTCAGTACTTC. The chain uses TRBV4-3 and TRBJ2-4; D is ambiguous. The germline CDR1 and CDR2 sequences are LGHNA and YSLEER. V was clipped by 1 base and J by 7 bases, with 8 bases between them. The CDR3 loop spans 13 amino acids.

The sample holds many counts of this clonotype. The rearrangement uses TRBV11-2 and TRBJ1-2; D unresolved. Between the trimmed V and J ends, which lost 5 bases and 2 bases, there was a span of 12 bases. This CDR3 spans 14 amino acids. Germline V lookup: CDR1 SGHAT, CDR2 FQNNGV. In nucleotides, the CDR3 is TGTGCCAGCAGCCCAGCCCCACAGAACTATGGCTACACCTTC. Amino acid sequence: CASSPAPQNYGYTF.

This clonotype was counted a few times. The chain has TRBV7-2 and TRBJ1-1, with 7 bases identical to TRBD1. The length of the CDR3 is 15 residues. After removal of 4 bases from V and 4 bases from J, the junction contained 9 bases not matched to a gene. Germline V gene lookup returns CDR1 SGHTA and CDR2 FQGNSA. CDR3 DNA: TGTGCCAGCAGCTCTCAGGGGGTTTTGGGCACTGAAGCTTTCTTT. Translated, it gives CASSSQGVLGTEAFF.

The CDR3 bases are TGTGCCAGCCTGGGATGGACAGGACTAAGCAGAAAACTGTTTTTT. Its protein is CASLGWTGLSRKLFF. V usage is TRBV2 and J usage is TRBJ1-4; 7 nucleotides line up with TRBD1. This CDR3 spans 15 amino acids. After removal of 8 bases from V and 10 bases from J, the junction contained 16 bases not matched to a gene. Germline CDR1 is SNHLY and CDR2 is FYNNEI.

The CDR3 DNA follows: TGTGCCAGCAAACGGGACCCCACCCAAGAGACCCAGTACTTC. Its translation is CASKRDPTQETQYF. The chain combines TRBV3-1 with TRBJ2-5, with D perhaps TRBD1 or TRBD2 (5 bases each). The V end was cut by 7 bases, the J end by 1 base, with 13 bases between. Germline loops: CDR1 LGHDT, CDR2 YNNKEL (reference sequence). This CDR3 has 14 amino acids.

Note on this clonotype: It may be a read error: a sequence one base away is much more abundant. The chain employs TRBV6-5 and TRBJ1-5; TRBD1 matches 7 bases. Per the germline V gene, CDR1 is MNHEY and CDR2 is SVGAGI. CDR3 length equals 15 residues. The junction had 5 bases not matched to a gene; V was cut back by 6 bases and J by 0 bases. CDR3 coding DNA: TGTGCCAGCAGCCCGACAGGGTATAGCAATCAGCCCCAGCATTTT. It yields the protein CASSPTGYSNQPQHF.

V gene TRBV29-1 combines with J gene TRBJ2-5; 8 positions match TRBD2. Trimming took 3 bases from V and 5 from J; bases not matched to a gene: 11. CDR1 is SQVTM and CDR2 is ANQGSEA in the germline V gene. The CDR3 is 15 amino acids. CDR3 residues: CSVDKRGTQGETQYF. The CDR3 nucleotides are TGCAGCGTTGACAAGCGGGGGACGCAGGGTGAGACCCAGTACTTC.

V is TRBV29-1 and J is TRBJ1-4, with D possibly matching TRBD1 (5 bases). Germline CDR1 reads SQVTM; CDR2 reads ANQGSEA. This CDR3 is 12 amino acids long. Trimming pared 4 bases from V and 4 bases from J, leaving 7 bases between. The CDR3 DNA reads TGCAGCGTTGTAGGGGTTAATGAAAAACTGTTTTTT. Amino acids: CSVVGVNEKLFF.

This clonotype was counted once. J is TRBJ1-1 and V is TRBV6-4; 7 bases line up with TRBD1. The CDR3 consists of 13 residues. CDR1 MRHNA and CDR2 SNTAGT come from the germline V gene. Losses at the gene ends were 6 bases for V and 6 bases for J; bases not matched to a gene: 7. CDR3 in DNA: TGTGCCAGCAGGACAGGGTCAGGCTCTGAAGCTTTCTTT. Residues: CASRTGSGSEAFF.

CDR3: CASSGAGSSYNSPLHF. The CDR3 nucleotides are TGTGCCAGCAGTGGCGCAGGGAGCTCCTATAATTCACCCCTCCACTTT. The chain carries TRBV12-3 or TRBV12-4 and TRBJ1-6; D perhaps matches TRBD1 (5 bases). Trimming took 5 bases from V and 0 from J, leaving 11 bases between them. This CDR3 contains 16 residues.

The V gene is TRBV6-1, the J gene TRBJ2-2; D remains ambiguous. V was trimmed by 5 bases and J by 3 bases, leaving 10 bases between them. Looked up from germline, CDR1 is MNHNS and CDR2 is SASEGT. CDR3 length equals 14 residues. CDR3 sequence (DNA): TGTGCCAGCAGTAAAACGGAAGACACCGGGGAGCTGTTTTTT. It is translated as CASSKTEDTGELFF.

The V call is TRBV7-9, the J call TRBJ1-6; no clear D. The V end lost 5 bases, the J end lost 8 bases, and 10 bases lay between the germline ends. Per germline, CDR1 SEHNR and CDR2 FQNEAQ (reference sequence). The length of the CDR3 is 13 residues. This chain's CDR3 is CASSVVGYSPLHF. CDR3 DNA: TGTGCCAGCAGCGTAGTTGGGTATTCACCCCTCCACTTT. Combining the CDR3 with reference TRBV7-9 and TRBJ1-6 gives the whole variable domain DTGVSQNPRHKITKRGQNVTFRCDPISEHNRLYWYRQTLGQGPEFLTYFQNEAQLEKSRLLSDRFSAERPKGSFSTLEIQRTEQGDSAMYLCASSVVGYSPLHFGNGTRLTVT.

The V call is TRBV10-3, the J call TRBJ2-4; 10 positions agree with TRBD2. Germline CDR1 and CDR2: ENHRY and SYGVKD. This CDR3 spans 17 amino acids. V shed 6 bases, J shed 5 bases, and the junction held 13 bases outside the gene matches. The CDR3 nucleotides read TGTGCCATCAGACCCGGGGTAGCGGGAGGAGGCGAAAACATTCAGTACTTC. Translating it yields CAIRPGVAGGGENIQYF.

This chain links TRBV19 with TRBJ2-7; 7 bases match TRBD1. The V segment lost 4 bases and the J segment 5 bases; nucleotides outside the gene matches: 8. Germline CDR1 LNHDA, CDR2 SQIVND (reference sequence). CDR3 length equals 14 residues. CDR3 in amino acids: CASSTEDRADEQYF. In DNA form, the CDR3 reads TGTGCCAGTAGTACGGAAGACAGGGCCGACGAGCAGTACTTC. The full variable domain, completed using reference TRBV19 and TRBJ2-7, is DGGITQSPKYLFRKEGQNVTLSCEQNLNHDAMYWYRQDPGQGLRLIYYSQIVNDFQKGDIAEGYSVSREKKESFPLTVTSAQKNPTAFYLCASSTEDRADEQYFGPGTRLTVT.

This clonotype was seen only a few times. Here the CDR3 reads CASSLGVGSHQPQHF. The CDR3 bases are TGTGCCAGCAGCTTAGGGGTCGGTTCTCATCAGCCCCAGCATTTT. The V gene is TRBV7-2, the J gene TRBJ1-5; the D is unclear. This CDR3 spans 15 amino acids. Germline V gene sequence: CDR1 SGHTA, CDR2 FQGNSA. Trimming took 1 base from V and 5 from J, leaving 12 bases between them.

The V and J genes are TRBV11-3 and TRBJ2-3, with 14 bases fitting TRBD2. CDR1 is SGHNT and CDR2 is YENEEA in the germline V gene. V gave up 4 bases and J gave up 6 bases; unmatched junction bases: 9. CDR3 length equals 17 residues. CDR3 sequence (DNA): TGTGCCAGCAGCTCGGGACTAGCGGGAGCCCCCTTGGATACGCAGTATTTT. It translates to CASSSGLAGAPLDTQYF.

This chain links TRBV6-2 or TRBV6-3 with TRBJ2-7, with 7 bases that match TRBD1. This CDR3 comprises 15 residues. CDR1 MNHEY and CDR2 SVGEGT come from the germline V gene. After removal of 4 bases from V and 0 bases from J, the junction contained 6 bases not matched to a gene. This chain's CDR3 is CASSSPDRTSYEQYF. Here the CDR3 DNA reads TGTGCCAGCAGTTCCCCGGACAGGACCTCCTACGAGCAGTACTTC.

The table lists this clonotype with many counts. The rearrangement joins TRBV7-3 to TRBJ1-1, with D perhaps matching TRBD1 (5 bases). Germline V lookup: CDR1 SGHTA, CDR2 FQGTGA. Trimming shortened V by 3 bases and J by 4 bases, and 12 bases separated the two germline ends. The CDR3 contains 14 residues. The CDR3: CASSFGRQSTEAFF. CDR3 DNA: TGTGCCAGCAGCTTCGGCCGACAGTCCACTGAAGCTTTCTTT. The whole variable domain, remainder taken from reference TRBV7-3 and TRBJ1-1, is GAGVSQTPSNKVTEKGKYVELRCDPISGHTALYWYRQSLGQGPEFLIYFQGTGAADDSGLPNDRFFAVRPEGSVSTLKIQRTERGDSAVYLCASSFGRQSTEAFFGQGTRLTVV.

A few counts support this clonotype. V gene TRBV19 combines with J gene TRBJ2-7, with D perhaps TRBD2 (7 bases). The CDR3 runs 15 residues. V lost 3 bases and J 1 base, leaving 13 bases between the germline ends. The germline gives CDR1 LNHDA, CDR2 SQIVND (reference sequence). CDR3 in DNA: TGTGCCAGTAGTATTACGGGGGGCCGGTCCTACGAGCAGTACTTC. Translated, it gives CASSITGGRSYEQYF.

The chain combines TRBV18 with TRBJ2-1; 7 bases are a match to TRBD1. Germline assignment: CDR1 KGHSH and CDR2 LQKENI. The CDR3 is made up of 15 amino acids. V was clipped by 3 bases and J by 6 bases; unmatched bases: 8. CDR3 bases: TGTGCCAGCTCACCCCAAGAGGGGGCTGGCAATGAGCAGTTCTTC. The encoded protein is CASSPQEGAGNEQFF.